The entry below gives a single T cell receptor (beta chain) sequence along with its context. The antigen remains unidentified. This specimen comes from a study of cytomegalovirus exposure and HLA in healthy donors. General observations from the study: The classifier reportedly diagnosed cytomegalovirus status with high specificity and sensitivity. Later analysis associated a missense DCLRE1C variant with TCR beta V- and J-gene trimming.

The PCR contained 60 Vbeta and 13 Jbeta primers. The repertoire was sequenced with immunoSEQ multiplex PCR; TCRdb's copy has only in-frame clones and lacks some. The sample records fewer than 180,000 clones, about four fifths being singletons. The CDR3 totals 13 residues. Germline trimming cut 6 bases from V and 3 bases from J; bases unmatched to any gene: 6. From germline, CDR1 is SQVTM and CDR2 ANQGSEA. This sequence joins TRBV29-1 and TRBJ1-1; 8 bases are a match to TRBD1. The origin of this receptor is a man aged 50 or older in good health and CMV-seropositive. The material sequenced was PBMCs. The DNA of the CDR3 is TGCAGCGTAGGACAGGGATCGGACACTGAAGCTTTCTTT. It encodes CSVGQGSDTEAFF.